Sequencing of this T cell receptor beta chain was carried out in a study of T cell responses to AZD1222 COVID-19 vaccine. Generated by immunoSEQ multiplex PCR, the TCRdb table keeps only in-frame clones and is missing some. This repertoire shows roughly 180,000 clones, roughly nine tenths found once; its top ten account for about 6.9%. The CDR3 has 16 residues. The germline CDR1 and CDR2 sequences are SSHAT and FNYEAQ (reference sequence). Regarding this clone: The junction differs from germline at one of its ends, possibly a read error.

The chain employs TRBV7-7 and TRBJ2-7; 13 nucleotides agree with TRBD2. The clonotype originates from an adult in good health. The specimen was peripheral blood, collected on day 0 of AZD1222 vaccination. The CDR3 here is CASSPGTSGATYEQYF. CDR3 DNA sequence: TGTGCTAGCAGCCCCGGGACTAGCGGGGCCACCTACGAGCAGTACTTC.